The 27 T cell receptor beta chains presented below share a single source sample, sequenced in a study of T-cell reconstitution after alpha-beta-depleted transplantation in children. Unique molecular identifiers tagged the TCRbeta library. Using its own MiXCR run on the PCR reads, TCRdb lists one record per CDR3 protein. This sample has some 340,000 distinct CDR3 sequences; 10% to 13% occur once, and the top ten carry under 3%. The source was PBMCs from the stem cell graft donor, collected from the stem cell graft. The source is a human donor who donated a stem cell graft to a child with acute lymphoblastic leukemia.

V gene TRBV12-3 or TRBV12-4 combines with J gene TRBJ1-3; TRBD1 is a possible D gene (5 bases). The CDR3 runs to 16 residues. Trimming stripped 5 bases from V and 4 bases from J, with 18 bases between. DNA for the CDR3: TGTGCCAGCAGTGCCGGGACCGTCGATTGGGGAAACACCATATATTTT. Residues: CASSAGTVDWGNTIYF.

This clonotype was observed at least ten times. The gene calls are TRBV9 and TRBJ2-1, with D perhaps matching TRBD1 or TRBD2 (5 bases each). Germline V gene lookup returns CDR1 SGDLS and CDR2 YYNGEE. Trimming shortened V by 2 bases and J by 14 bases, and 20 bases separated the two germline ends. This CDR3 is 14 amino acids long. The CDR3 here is CASSVTTGPLGEFF. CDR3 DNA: TGTGCCAGCAGCGTTACAACGGGACCCCTCGGGGAGTTCTTC.

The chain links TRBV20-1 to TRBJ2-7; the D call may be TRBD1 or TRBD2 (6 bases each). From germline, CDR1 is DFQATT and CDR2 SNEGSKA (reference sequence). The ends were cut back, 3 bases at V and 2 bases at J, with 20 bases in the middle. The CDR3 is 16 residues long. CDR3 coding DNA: TGCAGTGCTAGCAGGGGCAGGAGGGACATGACCTACGAGCAGTACTTC. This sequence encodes CSASRGRRDMTYEQYF.

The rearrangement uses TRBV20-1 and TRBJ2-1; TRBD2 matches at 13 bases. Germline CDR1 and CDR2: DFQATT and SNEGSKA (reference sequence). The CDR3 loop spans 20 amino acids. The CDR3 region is CSWTSGSPTTLRSSYNEQFF. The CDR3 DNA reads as TGCAGCTGGACTAGCGGGAGCCCTACTACCCTCAGGAGCTCCTACAATGAGCAGTTCTTC.

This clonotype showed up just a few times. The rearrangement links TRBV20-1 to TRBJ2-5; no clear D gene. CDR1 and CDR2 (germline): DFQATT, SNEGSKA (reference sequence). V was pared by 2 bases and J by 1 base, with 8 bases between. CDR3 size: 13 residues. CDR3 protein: CSARKGSQETQYF. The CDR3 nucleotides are TGCAGTGCTAGAAAGGGTTCCCAAGAGACCCAGTACTTC.

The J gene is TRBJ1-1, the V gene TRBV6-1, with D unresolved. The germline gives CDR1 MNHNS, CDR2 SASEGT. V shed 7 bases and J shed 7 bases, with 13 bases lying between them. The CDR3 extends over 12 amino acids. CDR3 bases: TGTGCCAGCACGAGGACCCGCGGTGAAGCTTTCTTT. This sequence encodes CASTRTRGEAFF.

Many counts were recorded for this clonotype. In nucleotides, the CDR3 is TGTGCCAGCAGCCAGGAGGGTTCCCACTCCTCTGAGCAGTTCTTC. It encodes CASSQEGSHSSEQFF. The chain recombines TRBV3-1 with TRBJ2-1, with TRBD2 as a possible D gene (6 bases). V gave up 3 bases and J gave up 9 bases, with 18 bases separating them. The CDR3 extends over 15 amino acids. In germline, CDR1 is LGHDT, CDR2 YNNKEL (reference sequence).

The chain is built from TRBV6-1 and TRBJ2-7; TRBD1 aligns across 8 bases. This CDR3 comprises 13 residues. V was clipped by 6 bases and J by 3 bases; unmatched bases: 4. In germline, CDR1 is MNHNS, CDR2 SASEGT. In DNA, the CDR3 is TGTGCCAGCAGAAGAGGACAGGGCTACGAGCAGTACTTC. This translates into CASRRGQGYEQYF.

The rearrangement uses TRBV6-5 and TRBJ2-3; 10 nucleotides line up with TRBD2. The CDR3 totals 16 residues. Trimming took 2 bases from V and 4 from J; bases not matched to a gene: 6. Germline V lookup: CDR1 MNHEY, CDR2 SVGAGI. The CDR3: CASSYRSSGSADTQYF. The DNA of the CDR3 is TGTGCCAGCAGTTACAGGTCTAGCGGGAGCGCAGATACGCAGTATTTT.

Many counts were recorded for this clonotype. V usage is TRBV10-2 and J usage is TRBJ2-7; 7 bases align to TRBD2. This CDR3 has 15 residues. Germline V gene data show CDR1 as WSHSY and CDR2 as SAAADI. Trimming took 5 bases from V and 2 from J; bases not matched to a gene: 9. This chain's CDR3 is CASSPMASGTYEQYF. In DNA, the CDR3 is TGCGCCAGCAGTCCTATGGCCAGCGGGACCTACGAGCAGTACTTC.

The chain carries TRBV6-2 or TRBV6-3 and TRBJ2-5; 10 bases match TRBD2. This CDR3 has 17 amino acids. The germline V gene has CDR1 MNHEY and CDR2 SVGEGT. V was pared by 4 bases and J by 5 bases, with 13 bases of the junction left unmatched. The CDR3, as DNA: TGTGCCAGCAGTTTCCTTAGCGGGAGGATTGGCTTGGAGACCCAGTACTTC. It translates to CASSFLSGRIGLETQYF.

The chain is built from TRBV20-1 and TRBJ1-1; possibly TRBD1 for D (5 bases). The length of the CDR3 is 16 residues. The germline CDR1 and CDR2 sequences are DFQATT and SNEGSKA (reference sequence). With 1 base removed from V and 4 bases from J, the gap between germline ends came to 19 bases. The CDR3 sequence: CSARGLGVGGSTEAFF. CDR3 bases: TGCAGTGCTAGAGGCCTGGGGGTGGGGGGTAGCACTGAAGCTTTCTTT.

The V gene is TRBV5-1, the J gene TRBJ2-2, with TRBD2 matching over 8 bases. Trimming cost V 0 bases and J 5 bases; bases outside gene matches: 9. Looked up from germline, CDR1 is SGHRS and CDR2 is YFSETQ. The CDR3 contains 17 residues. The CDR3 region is CASSLGRAGVVTGELFF. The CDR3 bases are TGCGCCAGCAGCTTGGGCAGAGCGGGAGTGGTGACCGGGGAGCTGTTTTTT.

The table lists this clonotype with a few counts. CDR3 nucleotides: TGCGCCAGCAGCTTGGGTTCGGGGTCCGGTCAGCCCCAGCATTTT. Its translation: CASSLGSGSGQPQHF. The chain employs TRBV5-1 and TRBJ1-5; D is unresolved. Trimming cost V 0 bases and J 6 bases, with 13 bases left between them. CDR1 SGHRS and CDR2 YFSETQ come from the germline V gene. The CDR3 loop spans 15 amino acids.

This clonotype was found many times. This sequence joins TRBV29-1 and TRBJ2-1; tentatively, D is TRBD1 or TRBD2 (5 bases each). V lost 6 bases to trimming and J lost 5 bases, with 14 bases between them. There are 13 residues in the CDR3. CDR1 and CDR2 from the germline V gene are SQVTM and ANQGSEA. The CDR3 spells CSVGGTVDNEQFF. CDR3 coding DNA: TGCAGCGTGGGTGGGACCGTAGACAATGAGCAGTTCTTC.

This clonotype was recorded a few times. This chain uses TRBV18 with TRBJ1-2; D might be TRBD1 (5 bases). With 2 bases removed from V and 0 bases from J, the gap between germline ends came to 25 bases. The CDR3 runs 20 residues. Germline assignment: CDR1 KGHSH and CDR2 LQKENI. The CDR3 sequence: CASSPGVEGIRSDSNYGYTF. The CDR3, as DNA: TGTGCCAGCTCACCAGGGGTCGAGGGGATCAGATCTGACTCTAACTATGGCTACACCTTC.

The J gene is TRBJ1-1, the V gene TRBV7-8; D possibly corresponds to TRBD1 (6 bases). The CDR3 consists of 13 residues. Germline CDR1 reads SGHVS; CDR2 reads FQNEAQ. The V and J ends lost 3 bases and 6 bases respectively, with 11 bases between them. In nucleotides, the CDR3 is TGTGCCAGCAGCTTCCCAGGGGAGGCTGAAGCTTTCTTT. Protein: CASSFPGEAEAFF. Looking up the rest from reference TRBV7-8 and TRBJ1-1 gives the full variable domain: GAGVSQSPRYKVAKRGQDVALRCDPISGHVSLFWYQQALGQGPEFLTYFQNEAQLDKSGLPSDRFFAERPEGSVSTLKIQRTQQEDSAVYLCASSFPGEAEAFFGQGTRLTVV.

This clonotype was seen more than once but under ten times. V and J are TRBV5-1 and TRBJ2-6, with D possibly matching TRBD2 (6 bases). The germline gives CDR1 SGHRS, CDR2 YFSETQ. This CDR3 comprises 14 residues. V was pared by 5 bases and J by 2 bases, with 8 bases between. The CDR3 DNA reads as TGCGCCAGCAGGGAGGGTACTGGGGCCAACGTCCTGACTTTC. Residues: CASREGTGANVLTF.

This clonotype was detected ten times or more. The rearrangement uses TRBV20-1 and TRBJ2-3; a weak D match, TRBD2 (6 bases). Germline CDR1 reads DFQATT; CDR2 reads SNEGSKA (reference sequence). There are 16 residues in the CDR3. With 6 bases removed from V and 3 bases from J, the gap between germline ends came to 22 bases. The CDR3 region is CSAPRGGASLTDTQYF. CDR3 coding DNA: TGCAGTGCGCCTCGGGGCGGGGCAAGTTTAACAGATACGCAGTATTTT.

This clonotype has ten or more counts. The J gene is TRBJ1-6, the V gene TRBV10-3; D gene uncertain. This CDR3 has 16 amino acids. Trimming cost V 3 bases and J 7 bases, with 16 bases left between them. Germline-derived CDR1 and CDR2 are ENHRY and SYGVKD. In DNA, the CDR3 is TGTGCCATCAGTGAATATGCCGTCGAGGGAAATTCACCCCTCCACTTT. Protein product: CAISEYAVEGNSPLHF.

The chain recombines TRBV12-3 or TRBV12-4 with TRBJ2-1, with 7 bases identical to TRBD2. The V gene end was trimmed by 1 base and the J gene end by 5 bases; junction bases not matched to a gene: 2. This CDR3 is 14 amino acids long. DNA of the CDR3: TGTGCCAGCAGTTTAGTACTAGCGAACAATGAGCAGTTCTTC. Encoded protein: CASSLVLANNEQFF.

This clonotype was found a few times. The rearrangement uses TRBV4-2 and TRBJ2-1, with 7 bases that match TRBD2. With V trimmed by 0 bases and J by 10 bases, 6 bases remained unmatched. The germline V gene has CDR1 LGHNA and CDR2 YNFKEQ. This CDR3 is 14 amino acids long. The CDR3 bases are TGTGCCAGCAGCCAAGATCAGGTAGCGGGCGAGCAGTTCTTC. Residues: CASSQDQVAGEQFF.

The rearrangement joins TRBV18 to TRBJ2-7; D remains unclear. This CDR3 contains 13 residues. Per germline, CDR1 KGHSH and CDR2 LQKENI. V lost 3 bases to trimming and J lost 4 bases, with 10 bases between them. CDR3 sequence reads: CASSPPQEYEQYF. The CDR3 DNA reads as TGTGCCAGCTCACCTCCGCAAGAATACGAGCAGTACTTC.

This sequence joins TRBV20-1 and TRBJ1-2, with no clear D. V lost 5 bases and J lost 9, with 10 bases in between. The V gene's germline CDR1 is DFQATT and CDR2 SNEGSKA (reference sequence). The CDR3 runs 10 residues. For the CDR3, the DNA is TGCAGTGCTTTGGACCGGAGCTACACCTTC. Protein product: CSALDRSYTF.

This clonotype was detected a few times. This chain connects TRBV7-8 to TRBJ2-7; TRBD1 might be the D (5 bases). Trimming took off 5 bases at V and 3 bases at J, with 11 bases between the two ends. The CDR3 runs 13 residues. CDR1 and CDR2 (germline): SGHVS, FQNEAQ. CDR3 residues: CASSLDTYYEQYF. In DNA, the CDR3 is TGTGCCAGCAGCCTGGACACTTACTACGAGCAGTACTTC.

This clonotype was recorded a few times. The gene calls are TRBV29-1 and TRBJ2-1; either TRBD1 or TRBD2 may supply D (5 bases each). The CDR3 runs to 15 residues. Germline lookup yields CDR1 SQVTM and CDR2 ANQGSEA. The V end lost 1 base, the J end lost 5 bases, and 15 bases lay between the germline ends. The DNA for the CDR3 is TGCAGCGTTGAAGGACGACCTGGGACCGACAATGAGCAGTTCTTC. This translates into CSVEGRPGTDNEQFF.

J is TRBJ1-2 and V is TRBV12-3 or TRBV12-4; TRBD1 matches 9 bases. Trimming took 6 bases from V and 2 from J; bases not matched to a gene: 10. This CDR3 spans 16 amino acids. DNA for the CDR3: TGTGCCAGCAGACCCCCGGGACAGGGAAACAACTATGGCTACACCTTC. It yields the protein CASRPPGQGNNYGYTF.